Listed here is a single T cell receptor beta chain. What it binds is not known. The data were obtained in a study of blood T cells in healthy people across ages. The CDR3 is 15 amino acids. Primers used in a second PCR of roughly 6 to 11 cycles were a sample-barcoded 5' primer and a J-beta primer mix. TCRdb processed the 5' RACE reads anew with MiXCR; each CDR3 protein has one entry. The sample has around 780,000 distinct CDR3 sequences, roughly 24% seen once. General study results and limits: There was no known CMV status for donors, so expanded clonotype changes were possibly confounded.

These data were also reused for a study on T cells of mothers and their children. This second study says: Around 3 million TCR beta reads per child versus over 9 million per mother. Unrelated mother-child pairs always had slightly, but never significantly, lower normalized overlap than related pairs.

Material for sequencing was blood. This sequence originates from a boy aged 5 to 17 in good health. The chain is built from TRBV12-3 or TRBV12-4 and TRBJ2-5; D may be TRBD1 or TRBD2 (5 bases each). The assigned J gene may be wrong: the sequence end matches TRBJ2-7 better. This CDR3 reads CASRSGPGASYEQYF. The CDR3, as DNA: TGTGCCAGCAGAAGCGGCCCTGGGGCGTCCTACGAGCAGTACTTC.